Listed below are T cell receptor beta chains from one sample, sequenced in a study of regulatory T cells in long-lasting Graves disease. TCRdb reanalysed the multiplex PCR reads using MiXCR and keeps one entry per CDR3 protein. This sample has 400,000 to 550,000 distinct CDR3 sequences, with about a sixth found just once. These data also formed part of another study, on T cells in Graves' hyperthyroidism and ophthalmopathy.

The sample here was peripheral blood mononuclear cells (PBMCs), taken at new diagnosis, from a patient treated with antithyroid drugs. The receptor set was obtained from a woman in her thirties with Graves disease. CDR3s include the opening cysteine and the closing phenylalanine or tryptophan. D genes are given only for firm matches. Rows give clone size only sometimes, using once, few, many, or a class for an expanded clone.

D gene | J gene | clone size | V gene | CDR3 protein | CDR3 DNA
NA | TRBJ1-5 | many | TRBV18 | CASSLRDGNQPQHF | TGTGCCAGCTCACTTCGGGATGGCAATCAGCCCCAGCATTTT
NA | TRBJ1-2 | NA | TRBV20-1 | CTLPQAEGNYGYTF | TGCACCCTCCCCCAGGCGGAGGGTAACTATGGCTACACCTTC
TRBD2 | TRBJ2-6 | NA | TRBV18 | CASSPTGLAGFSGANVLTF | TGTGCCAGCTCACCGACGGGACTAGCGGGTTTCTCTGGGGCCAACGTCCTGACTTTC
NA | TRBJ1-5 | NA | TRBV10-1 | CASSDSENQPQHF | TGCGCCAGCAGTGATTCAGAAAATCAGCCCCAGCATTTT
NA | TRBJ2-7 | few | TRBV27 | CASSTNDGGEQYF | TGTGCCAGCAGTACGAACGATGGGGGCGAGCAGTACTTC
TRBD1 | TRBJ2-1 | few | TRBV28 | CASSFDRAYNEQFF | TGTGCCAGCAGTTTCGACAGGGCCTACAATGAGCAGTTCTTC
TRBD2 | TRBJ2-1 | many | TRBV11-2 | CASSLVSGSHSEQFF | TGTGCCAGCAGCTTAGTCAGCGGGAGCCATAGTGAGCAGTTCTTC
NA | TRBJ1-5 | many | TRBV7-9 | CASSLGHPSPQHF | TGTGCCAGCAGCTTAGGGCACCCCTCGCCCCAGCATTTT
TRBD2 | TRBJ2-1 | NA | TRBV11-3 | CASSLGSAGGPLTNEQFF | TGTGCCAGCAGCTTAGGTTCAGCGGGAGGGCCTTTAACTAATGAGCAGTTCTTC
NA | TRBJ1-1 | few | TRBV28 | CASSSPQGGEAFF | TGTGCCAGCAGTTCCCCGCAGGGAGGTGAAGCTTTCTTT
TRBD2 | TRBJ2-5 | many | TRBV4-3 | CASSQDTSGRSTQYF | TGCGCCAGCAGCCAAGATACTAGCGGGAGATCGACCCAGTACTTC
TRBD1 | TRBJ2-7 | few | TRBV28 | CASSLGTGRRTYEQYF | TGTGCCAGCAGTCTGGGGACAGGGAGAAGAACCTACGAGCAGTACTTC
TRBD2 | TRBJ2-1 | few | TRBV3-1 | CASSQVPGTSGGSSYNEQFF | TGTGCCAGCAGCCAAGTACCCGGGACTAGCGGAGGGAGCTCCTACAATGAGCAGTTCTTC
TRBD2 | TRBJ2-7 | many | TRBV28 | CASSLGTSGTIPPYEQYF | TGTGCCAGCAGTTTAGGGACTAGCGGGACTATCCCCCCCTACGAGCAGTACTTC
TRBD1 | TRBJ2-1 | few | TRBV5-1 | CASSTGQGLYNEQFF | TGCGCCAGCAGCACGGGACAGGGTCTATACAATGAGCAGTTCTTC
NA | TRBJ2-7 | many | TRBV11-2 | CASTDNSYEQYF | TGTGCCAGCACGGACAACTCCTACGAGCAGTACTTC
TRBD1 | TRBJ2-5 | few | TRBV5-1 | CASSVTGTGGRETQYF | TGCGCCAGCAGCGTCACCGGGACAGGGGGAAGAGAGACCCAGTACTTC
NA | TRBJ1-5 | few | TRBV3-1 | CASSQDRGVIRNQPQRF | TGTGCCAGCAGCCAAGATAGAGGAGTTATTCGCAATCAGCCCCAGCGTTTT
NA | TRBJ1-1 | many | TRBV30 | CAWSLGHTEAFF | TGTGCCTGGAGTCTCGGTCACACTGAAGCTTTCTTT
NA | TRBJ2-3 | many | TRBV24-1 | CATSDPAFDSGSTDTQYF | TGTGCCACCAGTGACCCCGCCTTTGATTCGGGTAGCACAGATACGCAGTATTTT
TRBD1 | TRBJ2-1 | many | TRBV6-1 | CASEPGGSYNEQFF | TGTGCCAGCGAACCAGGGGGCAGTTACAATGAGCAGTTCTTC
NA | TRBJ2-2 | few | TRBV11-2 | CASSPPSPDGAGELFF | TGTGCCAGCAGCCCTCCCTCCCCGGACGGGGCCGGGGAGCTGTTTTTT
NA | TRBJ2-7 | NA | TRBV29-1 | CSAQGLTYEQYF | TGCAGCGCACAGGGTCTCACCTACGAGCAGTACTTC
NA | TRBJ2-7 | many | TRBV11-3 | CASSPSFSSYEQYF | TGTGCCAGCAGCCCTAGCTTCAGCTCCTACGAGCAGTACTTC
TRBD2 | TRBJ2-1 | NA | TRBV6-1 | CASRRTSGRAISYNEQFF | TGTGCCAGCAGACGGACTAGCGGGAGGGCCATCTCCTACAATGAGCAGTTCTTC
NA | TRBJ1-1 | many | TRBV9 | CASSVVAGLGTEAFF | TGTGCCAGCAGCGTAGTAGCGGGATTGGGCACTGAAGCTTTCTTT
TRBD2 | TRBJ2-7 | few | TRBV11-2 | CASSQGPGLESYEQYF | TGCGCCAGCAGCCAAGGCCCGGGACTAGAGTCCTACGAGCAGTACTTC
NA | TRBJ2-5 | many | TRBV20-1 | CSANGPGQETQYF | TGCAGTGCTAACGGTCCCGGCCAAGAGACCCAGTACTTC
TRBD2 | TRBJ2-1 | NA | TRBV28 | CASSSSTSGGRYNEQFF | TGTGCCAGCAGTTCATCTACTAGCGGGGGGCGCTACAATGAGCAGTTCTTC
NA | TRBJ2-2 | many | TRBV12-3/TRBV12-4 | CASSLYGGNTGELFF | TGTGCCAGCAGTTTATACGGGGGGAACACCGGGGAGCTGTTTTTT
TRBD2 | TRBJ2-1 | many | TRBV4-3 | CASSQAGLAGEVQFF | TGCGCCAGCAGCCAAGCCGGACTAGCGGGAGAGGTTCAGTTCTTC
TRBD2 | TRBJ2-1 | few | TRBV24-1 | CATSDRLAGTYNEQFF | TGTGCCACCAGTGATCGACTAGCGGGGACCTACAATGAGCAGTTCTTC
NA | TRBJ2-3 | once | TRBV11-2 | CASSRTGVKSDTQYF | TGTGCCAGCAGCCGCACGGGAGTAAAGTCAGATACGCAGTATTTT
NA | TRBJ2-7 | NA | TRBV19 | CASSTGRTPSYEQYF | TGTGCCAGTAGTACGGGACGTACTCCCTCCTACGAGCAGTACTTC
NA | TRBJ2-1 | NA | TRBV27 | CASSFMSHNEQFF | TGTGCCAGCAGTTTTATGAGCCACAATGAGCAGTTCTTC
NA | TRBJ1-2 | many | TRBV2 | CASSERGDSVYGYTF | TGTGCCAGCAGTGAAAGAGGAGACTCGGTCTATGGCTACACCTTC
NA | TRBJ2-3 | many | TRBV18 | CASSRDTLPDTQYF | TGTGCCAGCTCACGGGACACGCTACCAGATACGCAGTATTTT
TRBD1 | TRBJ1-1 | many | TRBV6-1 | CASSPRTGTSQNTEAFF | TGTGCCAGCAGTCCACGGACAGGGACGAGCCAGAACACTGAAGCTTTCTTT
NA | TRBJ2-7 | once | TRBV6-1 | CASSEVRGSYYEQYF | TGTGCCAGCAGTGAAGTAAGGGGGTCCTACTACGAGCAGTACTTC
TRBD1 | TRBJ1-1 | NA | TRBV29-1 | CGGQDTEAFF | TGCGGCGGACAGGACACTGAAGCTTTCTTT
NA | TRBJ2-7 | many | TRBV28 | CASSLPSLAYEQYF | TGTGCCAGCAGTTTACCGTCTCTGGCCTACGAGCAGTACTTC
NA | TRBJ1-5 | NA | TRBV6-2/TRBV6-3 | CASLTRNQPQHF | TGTGCCAGCCTGACAAGGAATCAGCCCCAGCATTTT
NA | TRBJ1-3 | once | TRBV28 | CASSGSPGNAIYF | TGTGCCAGTTCAGGGTCACCTGGAAACGCCATATATTTT
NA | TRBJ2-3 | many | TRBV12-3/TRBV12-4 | CASSLPEGRAKGPDTQYF | TGTGCCAGCAGTTTACCAGAGGGGCGAGCAAAGGGCCCAGATACGCAGTATTTT
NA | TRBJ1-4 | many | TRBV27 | CASSLRRYGEKLFF | TGTGCCAGCAGTTTACGGAGGTATGGAGAAAAACTGTTTTTT
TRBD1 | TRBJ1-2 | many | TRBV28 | CASSSGGAYGYTF | TGTGCCAGCAGTTCAGGGGGCGCATATGGCTACACCTTC
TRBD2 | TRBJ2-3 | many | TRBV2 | CASVPGTGLAGPIAADTQYF | TGTGCCAGTGTTCCGGGAACGGGACTAGCGGGACCAATCGCCGCAGATACGCAGTATTTT
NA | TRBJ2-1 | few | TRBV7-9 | CASSSEGYNEQFF | TGTGCCAGCAGCTCTGAGGGTTACAATGAGCAGTTCTTC
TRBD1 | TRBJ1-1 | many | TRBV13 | CASSSTGVGAFF | TGTGCCAGCAGCTCCACAGGGGTGGGAGCTTTCTTT
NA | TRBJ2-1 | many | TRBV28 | CASSFRVREQFF | TGTGCCAGCAGTTTTCGGGTCCGGGAGCAGTTCTTC
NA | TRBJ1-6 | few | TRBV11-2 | CASRSSSYNSPLHF | TGTGCCAGCAGGTCGAGCTCCTATAATTCACCCCTCCACTTT
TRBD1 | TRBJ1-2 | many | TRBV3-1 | CASSQTGDYGYTF | TGTGCCAGCAGCCAGACAGGGGATTATGGCTACACCTTC
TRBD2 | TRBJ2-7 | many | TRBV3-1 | CASSQGAGAYEQYF | TGTGCCAGCAGCCAAGGAGCGGGAGCCTACGAGCAGTACTTC
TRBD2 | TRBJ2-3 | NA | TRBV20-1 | CSARDYKGLAGVLTDTQYF | TGCAGTGCTAGAGATTATAAGGGACTAGCGGGAGTCCTCACAGATACGCAGTATTTT
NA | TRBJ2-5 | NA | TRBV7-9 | CASSPSGEEETQYF | TGTGCCAGCAGCCCCTCGGGGGAGGAAGAGACCCAGTACTTC
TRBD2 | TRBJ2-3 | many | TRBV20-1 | CSARKAGLAGEGTDTQYF | TGCAGTGCTAGAAAAGCGGGACTAGCGGGAGAAGGCACAGATACGCAGTATTTT
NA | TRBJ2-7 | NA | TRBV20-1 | CSCDGGPSSYEQYF | TGCAGTTGCGACGGAGGGCCTAGTTCCTACGAGCAGTACTTC
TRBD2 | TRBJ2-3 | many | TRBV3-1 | CASSPLAGGATDTQYF | TGTGCCAGCAGTCCACTAGCGGGAGGGGCAACAGATACGCAGTATTTT
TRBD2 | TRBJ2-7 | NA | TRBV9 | CASSPRTSGSLEEQYF | TGTGCCAGCAGCCCTCGGACTAGCGGGAGTTTAGAAGAGCAGTACTTC
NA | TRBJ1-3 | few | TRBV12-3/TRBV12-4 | CASRLVGGEDTIYF | TGTGCCAGCAGACTCGTCGGGGGAGAGGACACCATATATTTT